Presented here are 28 T cell receptor beta chains from one specimen sequenced in a study of human T cells and chemical hapten exposure. Unique molecular identifiers were affixed to discrete cDNA molecules within the library. TCRdb analysed the reads with MiXCR anew, one entry per CDR3 protein. The sample lists around 120,000 distinct CDR3 sequences; less than 10% were seen once. Extraction yielded total RNA from whole blood (unfractionated). Input material: whole blood. The receptors stem from a human donor in good health. Some clones in this sample may be carry-over from other donors' samples.

This chain links TRBV10-3 with TRBJ2-7, with 13 positions matching TRBD2. Trimming cost V 6 bases and J 0 bases; bases outside gene matches: 5. Germline assignment: CDR1 ENHRY and CDR2 SYGVKD. This CDR3 spans 16 amino acids. Written as DNA, the CDR3 is TGTGCCATCAGGGGGGGACTAGCGGGGCTCTCCTACGAGCAGTACTTC. Amino acid sequence: CAIRGGLAGLSYEQYF.

DNA for the CDR3: TGTGCCAGCCACTCTCGCCGGGACAGGGAGGATGGCTACACCTTC. It encodes CASHSRRDREDGYTF. This rearrangement joins TRBV11-2 to TRBJ1-2; 9 positions match TRBD1. Unmatched junction bases numbered 13, after V lost 8 bases and J lost 6 bases. The CDR3 runs 15 residues. Per germline, CDR1 SGHAT and CDR2 FQNNGV.

In this sample, this clonotype turned up a few times. This CDR3 is CASSTRPWTDTQYF. The CDR3 region has the DNA TGTGCCAGCAGCACTCGACCCTGGACAGATACGCAGTATTTT. The gene calls are TRBV11-2 and TRBJ2-3; no clear D. The ends were cut back, 5 bases at V and 3 bases at J, with 12 bases in the middle. Germline-derived CDR1 and CDR2 are SGHAT and FQNNGV. There are 14 residues in the CDR3.

This clonotype was counted only a few times. The CDR3 DNA reads TGTGCCAGCAGCGCGTGGAGTGAGGGGGGACGTGGGGAGACCCAGTACTTC. Protein sequence: CASSAWSEGGRGETQYF. The chain has TRBV5-4 and TRBJ2-5, with D perhaps given as TRBD1 or TRBD2 (6 bases each). Germline CDR1 and CDR2: SGHNT and YYREEE (reference sequence). The CDR3 sequence is 17 residues long. The V gene lost 4 bases and the J gene lost 5 bases, with 24 bases spanning the gap.

Many counts were recorded for this clonotype. This chain uses TRBV25-1 with TRBJ1-2; D gene ambiguous. The V and J ends lost 6 bases and 4 bases respectively, with 12 bases between them. Germline-derived CDR1 and CDR2 are MGHDK and SYGVNS. The CDR3 totals 13 residues. The CDR3: CASSVGGIYGYTF. In DNA form, the CDR3 reads TGTGCCAGCAGCGTCGGCGGGATCTATGGCTACACCTTC.

This clonotype has more than one count but fewer than ten. The gene calls are TRBV7-9 and TRBJ2-3; TRBD2 matches 12 bases. Germline V CDR1 and CDR2: SEHNR, FQNEAQ (reference sequence). Trimming cost V 4 bases and J 2 bases; bases outside gene matches: 4. There are 16 residues in the CDR3. The CDR3 coding sequence is TGTGCCAGCAGCTCTCGGACTAGCGGGGCCACAGATACGCAGTATTTT. This gives the protein CASSSRTSGATDTQYF.

The chain uses TRBV29-1 and TRBJ2-7; TRBD1 is a possible D gene (5 bases). The CDR3 sequence is 14 residues long. The germline gives CDR1 SQVTM, CDR2 ANQGSEA. Deletions cut 2 bases from V and 2 bases from J, with 13 bases between. CDR3 protein: CSVEWGRRPYEQYF. DNA for the CDR3: TGCAGCGTTGAATGGGGCAGGAGACCCTACGAGCAGTACTTC.

J is TRBJ1-3 and V is TRBV5-1; a possible D gene is TRBD1 (5 bases). With 4 bases removed from V and 4 bases from J, the gap between germline ends came to 24 bases. This CDR3 is 18 amino acids long. CDR1 is SGHRS and CDR2 is YFSETQ in the germline V gene. The CDR3 region is CASSPSPGTTGSGNTIYF. CDR3 nucleotides: TGCGCCAGCAGCCCGAGCCCCGGGACCACGGGATCCGGAAACACCATATATTTT. Full variable domain (remainder filled in from reference TRBV5-1 and TRBJ1-3): KAGVTQTPRYLIKTRGQQVTLSCSPISGHRSVSWYQQTPGQGLQFLFEYFSETQRNKGNFPGRFSGRQFSNSRSEMNVSTLELGDSALYLCASSPSPGTTGSGNTIYFGEGSWLTVV.

This clonotype was found a few times. This sequence joins TRBV12-3 or TRBV12-4 and TRBJ2-3, with TRBD1 matching 8 bases. Trimming at V came to 4 bases and at J to 4 bases, leaving 4 bases not matched to a gene. CDR3 length: 14 amino acids. CDR3: CASSSGQGPDTQYF. The DNA for the CDR3 is TGTGCCAGCAGTTCAGGACAGGGCCCAGATACGCAGTATTTT.

The V gene is TRBV7-9, the J gene TRBJ2-2; D is ambiguous. The ends were cut back, 2 bases at V and 6 bases at J, with 10 bases in the middle. The V gene's germline CDR1 is SEHNR and CDR2 FQNEAQ (reference sequence). The CDR3 is 14 residues long. Written as DNA, the CDR3 is TGTGCCAGCAGCTTAAATTTAGGTCCCGGGGAGCTGTTTTTT. Its protein is CASSLNLGPGELFF. Full variable domain (rest looked up from reference TRBV7-9 and TRBJ2-2): DTGVSQNPRHKITKRGQNVTFRCDPISEHNRLYWYRQTLGQGPEFLTYFQNEAQLEKSRLLSDRFSAERPKGSFSTLEIQRTEQGDSAMYLCASSLNLGPGELFFGEGSRLTVL.

This clonotype was found many times. This rearrangement joins TRBV3-1 to TRBJ2-1, with 9 bases matching TRBD2. This CDR3 region has 17 residues. CDR1 and CDR2 (germline): LGHDT, YNNKEL (reference sequence). V lost 2 bases to trimming and J lost 9 bases; unmatched junction nucleotides: 14. The CDR3 DNA sequence: TGTGCCAGCAGCCAACCGGGACTAGCTGACTCTTGGGGTGAGCAGTTCTTC. Translation gives CASSQPGLADSWGEQFF.

The chain combines TRBV28 with TRBJ2-7; 10 bases match TRBD2. V lost 7 bases to trimming and J lost 1 base; unmatched junction nucleotides: 7. The germline gives CDR1 MDHEN, CDR2 SYDVKM. The CDR3 is made up of 15 amino acids. The DNA for the CDR3 is TGTGCCAGCATGCTAGCGGGAGAACCTTCCTACGAGCAGTACTTC. Its translation: CASMLAGEPSYEQYF. Drawing the rest from reference TRBV28 and TRBJ2-7, the complete variable domain is DVKVTQSSRYLVKRTGEKVFLECVQDMDHENMFWYRQDPGLGLRLIYFSYDVKMKEKGDIPEGYSVSREKKERFSLILESASTNQTSMYLCASMLAGEPSYEQYFGPGTRLTVT.

This clonotype showed up many times. This chain connects TRBV3-1 to TRBJ2-1, with TRBD2 identical over 12 bases. The CDR3 is made up of 15 amino acids. Unmatched junction bases numbered 5, after V lost 4 bases and J lost 7 bases. Per the germline V gene, CDR1 is LGHDT and CDR2 is YNNKEL (reference sequence). Here the CDR3 reads CASSLTSGRGNEQFF. The CDR3, as DNA: TGTGCCAGCAGCCTGACTAGCGGGAGAGGGAATGAGCAGTTCTTC.

This clonotype has a count of ten or more. The V gene is TRBV27, the J gene TRBJ1-6; D uncertain. CDR3 length equals 14 residues. Per the germline V gene, CDR1 is MNHEY and CDR2 is SMNVEV (reference sequence). V was pared by 1 base and J by 5 bases, with 6 bases between. This CDR3 is CASSLWQDNSPLHF. The CDR3 DNA sequence: TGTGCCAGCAGTTTATGGCAGGATAATTCACCCCTCCACTTT.

There are a few counts of this clonotype. V and J are TRBV7-2 and TRBJ2-3; TRBD2 aligns across 7 bases. The V segment lost 1 base and the J segment 2 bases; nucleotides outside the gene matches: 6. CDR1 and CDR2 from the germline V gene are SGHTA and FQGNSA. The CDR3 totals 16 residues. The CDR3 DNA is TGTGCCAGCAGCTTAGTTGGAGCGGGGAACACAGATACGCAGTATTTT. Residues: CASSLVGAGNTDTQYF.

This clonotype was detected a few times. CDR3 bases: TGTGCCAGCAGTTTCGACATGGAGAGGGGAAGATCCACTGAAGCTTTCTTT. Residues: CASSFDMERGRSTEAFF. The rearrangement joins TRBV6-2 or TRBV6-3 to TRBJ1-1; the D gene is possibly TRBD1 (5 bases). Germline assignment: CDR1 MNHEY and CDR2 SVGEGT. V shed 4 bases and J shed 4 bases, with 22 bases lying between them. The length of the CDR3 is 17 residues.

This clonotype was seen repeatedly, ten times or more. The chain combines TRBV29-1 with TRBJ1-1; D gene unclear. Germline lookup yields CDR1 SQVTM and CDR2 ANQGSEA. The CDR3 spans 13 residues. With 7 bases removed from V and 0 bases from J, the gap between germline ends came to 12 bases. CDR3 sequence reads: CSAGPGLNTEAFF. DNA of the CDR3: TGCAGCGCCGGTCCAGGCCTGAACACTGAAGCTTTCTTT.

The chain recombines TRBV12-3 or TRBV12-4 with TRBJ1-1; D gene ambiguous. Trimming cost V 2 bases and J 1 base, with 5 bases left between them. The CDR3 is 13 amino acids. CDR3 residues: CASSLPWNTEAFF. The CDR3 bases are TGTGCCAGCAGTTTACCATGGAACACTGAAGCTTTCTTT.

There are many counts of this clonotype. This chain joins TRBV10-3 and TRBJ2-1; possibly TRBD2 for D (6 bases). This CDR3 is 13 amino acids long. Deletions cut 7 bases from V and 4 bases from J, with 11 bases between. In germline, CDR1 is ENHRY, CDR2 SYGVKD. CDR3 DNA sequence: TGTGCCATCACCCCGGAGGGTTACAATGAGCAGTTCTTC. Protein product: CAITPEGYNEQFF.

In its sample, this clonotype was seen many times. The chain carries TRBV7-9 and TRBJ1-5, with unresolved D. The CDR3 runs to 16 residues. Trimming left V 1 base short and J 0 bases short, with 10 bases between. Germline V gene lookup returns CDR1 SEHNR and CDR2 FQNEAQ (reference sequence). The CDR3 DNA follows: TGTGCCAGCAGCTTAGGGAAAGAGAATAGCAATCAGCCCCAGCATTTT. Amino acid sequence: CASSLGKENSNQPQHF.

In this sample, this clonotype turned up a few times. In DNA, the CDR3 is TGTGCCAGCAGCTCGGGGGTCGTTGAGCAGTTCTTC. This sequence encodes CASSSGVVEQFF. The chain links TRBV7-2 to TRBJ2-1; the D gene is possibly TRBD2 (6 bases). Trimming left V 4 bases short and J 9 bases short, with 10 bases between. CDR1 and CDR2 from the germline V gene are SGHTA and FQGNSA. The CDR3 has 12 residues. Supplemented by reference TRBV7-2 and TRBJ2-1, the full variable domain reads GAGVSQSPSNKVTEKGKDVELRCDPISGHTALYWYRQSLGQGLEFLIYFQGNSAPDKSGLPSDRFSAERTGGSVSTLTIQRTQQEDSAVYLCASSSGVVEQFFGPGTRLTVL.

This clonotype was picked up a small number of times. CDR3 loop: CSAWGWEGVDEQFF. DNA of the CDR3: TGCAGTGCTTGGGGGTGGGAGGGGGTCGATGAGCAGTTCTTC. The V and J genes are TRBV20-1 and TRBJ2-1; a possible D gene is TRBD2 (7 bases). CDR1 is DFQATT, CDR2 SNEGSKA, per germline (reference sequence). Trimming took 5 bases from V and 8 from J, leaving 19 bases between them. CDR3 size: 14 residues.

This clonotype was counted between two and nine times. The chain's CDR3 is CASSLDARVQNNEQFF. The CDR3 coding sequence is TGTGCCAGCAGCTTAGATGCCCGGGTACAGAACAATGAGCAGTTCTTC. The chain couples TRBV7-6 to TRBJ2-1; D remains unclear. Germline V gene sequence: CDR1 SGHVS, CDR2 FNYEAQ. V gave up 1 base and J gave up 5 bases, with 15 bases separating them. The CDR3 is 16 residues long.

The chain couples TRBV14 to TRBJ2-1; TRBD2 matches 13 bases. The germline V gene has CDR1 SGHDN and CDR2 FVKESK. J was trimmed by 5 bases and V by 4 bases; bases with no gene match: 2. The CDR3 spans 15 residues. The CDR3 protein is CASSRTSGSHNEQFF. In DNA, the CDR3 is TGTGCCAGCAGCCGGACTAGCGGGAGCCACAATGAGCAGTTCTTC.

The chain joins TRBV11-1 to TRBJ2-1, with D perhaps matching TRBD1 (5 bases). In germline, CDR1 is SGHAT, CDR2 FQDESV (reference sequence). Deletions cut 2 bases from V and 3 bases from J, with 14 bases between. The CDR3 runs 16 residues. CDR3 sequence reads: CASSLPEAGHYNEQFF. CDR3 coding DNA: TGTGCCAGCAGCTTACCCGAGGCAGGGCACTACAATGAGCAGTTCTTC.

This clonotype was counted only a few times. This chain uses TRBV19 with TRBJ2-2; 9 nucleotides line up with TRBD1. This CDR3 spans 18 amino acids. The V segment lost 6 bases and the J segment 4 bases; nucleotides outside the gene matches: 15. Looked up from germline, CDR1 is LNHDA and CDR2 is SQIVND (reference sequence). The CDR3 reads CASRYAPWDRVFTGELFF. DNA for the CDR3: TGTGCCAGTAGATATGCGCCTTGGGACAGGGTATTCACCGGGGAGCTGTTTTTT.

This clonotype was picked up many times. V gene TRBV7-9 combines with J gene TRBJ2-6; TRBD2 aligns across 8 bases. V lost 5 bases to trimming and J lost 0 bases; unmatched junction nucleotides: 12. This CDR3 is 19 amino acids long. CDR1 SEHNR and CDR2 FQNEAQ come from the germline V gene (reference sequence). The CDR3 nucleotides read TGTGCCAGCAGCCCTAGGCGGGCGGGAGGACGCTCTGGGGCCAACGTCCTGACTTTC. It translates to CASSPRRAGGRSGANVLTF.

This clonotype was seen at least ten times. The chain joins TRBV5-5 to TRBJ2-3; tentative D call: TRBD1 (6 bases). V lost 3 bases to trimming and J lost 8 bases, with 22 bases between them. The CDR3 spans 16 residues. Germline loops: CDR1 SGHKS, CDR2 YYEKEE (reference sequence). The CDR3: CASSWGRGGDGGTQYF. CDR3 coding DNA: TGTGCCAGCAGCTGGGGAAGAGGGGGTGATGGCGGTACGCAGTATTTT.